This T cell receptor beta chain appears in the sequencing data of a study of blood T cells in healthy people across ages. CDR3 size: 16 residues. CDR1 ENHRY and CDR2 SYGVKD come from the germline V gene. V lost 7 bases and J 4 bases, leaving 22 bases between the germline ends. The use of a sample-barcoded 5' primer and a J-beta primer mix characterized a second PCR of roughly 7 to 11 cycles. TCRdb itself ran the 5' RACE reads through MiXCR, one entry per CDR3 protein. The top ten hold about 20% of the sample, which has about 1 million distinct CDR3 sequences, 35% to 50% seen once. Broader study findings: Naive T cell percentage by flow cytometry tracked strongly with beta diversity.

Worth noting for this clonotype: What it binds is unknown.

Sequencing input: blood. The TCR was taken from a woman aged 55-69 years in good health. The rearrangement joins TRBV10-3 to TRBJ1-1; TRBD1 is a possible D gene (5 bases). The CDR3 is CAIIKVAGRDRTEAFF. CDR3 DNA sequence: TGTGCCATCATTAAGGTGGCAGGGCGAGATCGCACTGAAGCTTTCTTT.